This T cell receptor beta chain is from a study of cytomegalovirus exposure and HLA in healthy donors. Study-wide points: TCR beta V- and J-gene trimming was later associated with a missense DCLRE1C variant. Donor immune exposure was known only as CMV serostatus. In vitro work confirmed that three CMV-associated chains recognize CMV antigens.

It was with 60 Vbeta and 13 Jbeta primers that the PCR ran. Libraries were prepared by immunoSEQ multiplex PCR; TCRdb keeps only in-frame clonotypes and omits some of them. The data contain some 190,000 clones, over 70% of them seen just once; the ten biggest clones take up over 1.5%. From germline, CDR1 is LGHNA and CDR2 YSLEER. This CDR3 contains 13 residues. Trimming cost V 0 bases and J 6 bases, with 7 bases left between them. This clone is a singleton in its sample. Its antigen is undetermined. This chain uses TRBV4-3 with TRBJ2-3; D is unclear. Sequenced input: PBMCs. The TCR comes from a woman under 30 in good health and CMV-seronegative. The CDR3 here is CASSQDSTDTQYF. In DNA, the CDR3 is TGCGCCAGCAGCCAAGACTCTACTGATACGCAGTATTTT.